The 8 T cell receptor beta chains in this list originate from one sample, sequenced in a study of cytomegalovirus exposure and HLA in healthy donors. The PCR had 60 Vbeta and 13 Jbeta primers. Libraries were prepared by immunoSEQ multiplex PCR; TCRdb keeps only in-frame clonotypes and omits some of them. The data hold approximately 150,000 clones, with about 60% observed a single time. Sequencing was carried out using PBMCs. Receptors originate from a woman aged 55 to 70 in good health and CMV-seropositive.

The chain couples TRBV4-2 to TRBJ2-2; 12 bases are shared with TRBD2. The germline CDR1 and CDR2 sequences are LGHNA and YNFKEQ. After removal of 0 bases from V and 4 bases from J, the junction contained 6 bases not matched to a gene. There are 18 residues in the CDR3. CDR3 loop: CASSQEWELAGGTGELFF. For the CDR3, the DNA is TGTGCCAGCAGCCAAGAATGGGAACTAGCGGGAGGCACCGGGGAGCTGTTTTTT.

V is TRBV11-3 and J is TRBJ2-5, with a tentative D call TRBD1 (6 bases). This CDR3 is built from 12 residues. Germline CDR1 is SGHNT and CDR2 is YENEEA. Trimming removed 2 bases at V and 5 bases at J, with 6 bases between. In DNA form, the CDR3 reads TGTGCCAGCAGCTTACAGGGGGAGACCCAGTACTTC. Translating gives CASSLQGETQYF.

A remark on this clone: The junction shows a germline mismatch at one end, possibly a read error. The same CDR3 can be traced to other DNA sequences in this sample. The chain carries TRBV7-2 and TRBJ2-1; a weak D match, TRBD2 (6 bases). CDR1 and CDR2 from the germline V gene are SGHTA and FQGNSA. This CDR3 is 16 amino acids long. In DNA form, the CDR3 reads TGTGCCAGCAGCTTAGCGCCACTAGCAGAGTACAACGAGCAGTTCTTC. Residues: CASSLAPLAEYNEQFF.

The chain recombines TRBV27 with TRBJ1-5; perhaps TRBD1 as D (6 bases). V shed 3 bases and J shed 0 bases, with 9 bases lying between them. This CDR3 is 15 amino acids long. CDR1 and CDR2 (germline): MNHEY, SMNVEV (reference sequence). This CDR3 is CASSLSGASNQPQHF. For the CDR3, the DNA is TGTGCCAGCAGTTTGTCAGGGGCTAGCAATCAGCCCCAGCATTTT.

This clone was counted a few times. The chain employs TRBV29-1 and TRBJ2-5; D might be TRBD2 (5 bases). Germline CDR1 SQVTM, CDR2 ANQGSEA. CDR3 length: 13 amino acids. V shed 8 bases and J shed 2 bases, with 15 bases lying between them. The CDR3 is CSTRTDYQETQYF. The CDR3 DNA reads TGCAGCACTCGGACCGACTATCAAGAGACCCAGTACTTC.

The chain couples TRBV7-2 to TRBJ2-7; 14 positions match TRBD2. The J segment lost 6 bases and the V segment lost 3 bases, leaving 4 bases of the junction unmatched. Germline values: CDR1 SGHTA, CDR2 FQGNSA. The CDR3 has 15 residues. The chain's CDR3 is CASSLGGLAGVEQYF. The CDR3 region has the DNA TGTGCCAGCAGCTTGGGGGGACTAGCGGGAGTCGAGCAGTACTTC.

This clone has only a few counts. This sequence joins TRBV5-4 and TRBJ2-3; D unresolved. Trimming took 1 base from V and 5 from J, leaving 5 bases between them. The CDR3 consists of 12 residues. Germline V gene sequence: CDR1 SGHNT, CDR2 YYREEE (reference sequence). CDR3 in DNA: TGTGCCAGCAGCTTGTTTCAAGATACGCAGTATTTT. Its protein product is CASSLFQDTQYF. The variable domain in full, completed from reference TRBV5-4 and TRBJ2-3, reads ETGVTQSPTHLIKTRGQQVTLRCSSQSGHNTVSWYQQALGQGPQFIFQYYREEENGRGNFPPRFSGLQFPNYSSELNVNALELDDSALYLCASSLFQDTQYFGPGTRLTVL.

V usage is TRBV5-4 and J usage is TRBJ2-5; D is ambiguous. The V gene lost 3 bases and the J gene lost 3 bases, with 18 bases spanning the gap. There are 16 residues in the CDR3. Germline assignment: CDR1 SGHNT and CDR2 YYREEE (reference sequence). The chain's CDR3 is CASSSPPRIAEETQYF. Here the CDR3 DNA reads TGTGCCAGCAGCTCCCCCCCGCGGATCGCGGAAGAGACCCAGTACTTC.